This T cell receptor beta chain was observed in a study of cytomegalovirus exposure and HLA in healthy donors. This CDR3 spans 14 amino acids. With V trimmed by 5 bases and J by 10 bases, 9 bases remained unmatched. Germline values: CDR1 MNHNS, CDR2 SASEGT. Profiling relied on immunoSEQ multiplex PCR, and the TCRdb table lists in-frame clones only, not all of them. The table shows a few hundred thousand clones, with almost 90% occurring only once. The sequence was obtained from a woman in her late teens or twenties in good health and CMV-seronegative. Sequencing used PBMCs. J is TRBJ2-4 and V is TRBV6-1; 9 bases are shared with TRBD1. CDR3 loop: CASSPGQGRGIQYF. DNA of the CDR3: TGTGCCAGCAGTCCGGGACAGGGAAGAGGGATTCAGTACTTC.